Shown below are 25 T cell receptor beta chains from a single sample sequenced in a study of blood T cells in healthy people across ages. Then a second PCR, running roughly 7 to 11 cycles, was carried out with a sample-barcoded 5' primer and a J-beta primer mix. MiXCR, applied by TCRdb to the 5' RACE reads, yields one record per CDR3 protein. The sample lists about a million distinct CDR3 sequences, just over 50% seen once, with roughly a fifth in the top ten. Sequencing input: blood. Every receptor here comes from a woman aged 55-75 years in good health.

This chain connects TRBV14 to TRBJ2-4, with 13 positions matching TRBD2. The last part of the DNA fits TRBJ2-7 better; the J call may be wrong. Germline V lookup: CDR1 SGHDN, CDR2 FVKESK. This CDR3 spans 21 amino acids. The CDR3 nucleotides are TGTGCCAGCAGCCAAACAAACCCCACACGAAAGACTAGCGGGAGGATGTACGAGCAGTACTTC. Translation gives CASSQTNPTRKTSGRMYEQYF.

The rearrangement uses TRBV29-1 and TRBJ2-3, with 10 bases that match TRBD2. Trimming removed 3 bases from V and 2 bases from J; junction bases left unmatched: 8. CDR3 size: 16 residues. Germline CDR1 is SQVTM and CDR2 is ANQGSEA. The CDR3 loop reads CSVDHLAGGYTDTQYF. CDR3 coding DNA: TGCAGCGTTGACCACTTAGCGGGAGGCTACACAGATACGCAGTATTTT.

CDR3 nucleotide sequence: TGTGCCAGCAAGGGCTCATACGGAAACACCATATATTTT. Residues: CASKGSYGNTIYF. The chain combines TRBV12-3 or TRBV12-4 with TRBJ1-3; no reliable D call. The V end lost 7 bases, the J end lost 4 bases, and 11 bases lay between the germline ends. CDR3 length: 13 amino acids.

The chain couples TRBV28 to TRBJ2-1, with D hard to call. The assigned J gene may be wrong: the sequence end matches TRBJ2-7 better. CDR1 and CDR2 (germline): MDHEN, SYDVKM. The CDR3 is 15 residues long. The CDR3 sequence: CASSLPYRSYNEQYF. The CDR3 DNA is TGTGCCAGCAGTTTGCCATACCGCTCCTACAATGAGCAGTACTTC.

The chain recombines TRBV3-1 with TRBJ2-7; tentative D call: TRBD1 (6 bases). With 0 bases removed from V and 4 bases from J, the gap between germline ends came to 13 bases. Germline CDR1 is LGHDT and CDR2 is YNNKEL (reference sequence). The CDR3 covers 15 residues. DNA for the CDR3: TGTGCCAGCAGCCAAGATACAGGGCAACTATACGAGCAGTACTTC. Translation: CASSQDTGQLYEQYF.

This clonotype was recorded a few times. The chain has TRBV29-1 and TRBJ2-7, with TRBD2 matching 8 bases. With 4 bases clipped from V and 1 base from J, the junction kept 6 bases outside the gene matches. The CDR3 totals 14 residues. Germline V lookup: CDR1 SQVTM, CDR2 ANQGSEA. The CDR3 protein is CSVAKRERSYEQYF. CDR3 nucleotide sequence: TGCAGCGTTGCTAAGCGGGAGAGATCCTACGAGCAGTACTTC.

The J gene is TRBJ2-2, the V gene TRBV24-1, with a weak D call TRBD1 (5 bases). V lost 3 bases, J lost 5 bases, and 15 bases lay in between. From germline, CDR1 is KGHDR and CDR2 SFDVKD. The CDR3 runs to 16 residues. Here the CDR3 reads CATSDPRLTVTGELFF. In nucleotides, the CDR3 is TGTGCCACCAGTGATCCTAGATTGACAGTTACCGGGGAGCTGTTTTTT.

This chain uses TRBV4-2 with TRBJ2-5; 7 nucleotides align to TRBD2. The end of the DNA fits TRBJ2-7 better, so the J call may be wrong. This CDR3 is 11 amino acids long. From germline, CDR1 is LGHNA and CDR2 YNFKEQ. The CDR3 protein is CASNGGGEQYF. The CDR3 coding sequence is TGTGCCAGCAATGGGGGGGGCGAGCAGTACTTC.

This chain connects TRBV12-3 or TRBV12-4 to TRBJ1-6, with TRBD1 as a possible D gene (5 bases). V lost 11 bases to trimming and J lost 4 bases, with 12 bases between them. The CDR3 is 13 residues long. Here the CDR3 DNA reads TGTGCCCCCCCGCCAGGGTATAATTCACCCCTCCACTTT. Its protein product is CAPPPGYNSPLHF.

Here the CDR3 DNA reads TGTGCCAGCAGTCTTGGAGCGGGAGTGGTCCACGAGCAGTACTTC. It yields the protein CASSLGAGVVHEQYF. The V gene is TRBV28, the J gene TRBJ2-7; 8 nucleotides match TRBD2. Germline loops: CDR1 MDHEN, CDR2 SYDVKM. V lost 5 bases to trimming and J lost 5 bases; unmatched junction nucleotides: 11. The length of the CDR3 is 15 residues.

This clonotype was counted only a few times. The V and J genes are TRBV27 and TRBJ2-7; D gene unclear. CDR3 length: 14 amino acids. V was pared by 6 bases and J by 3 bases, with 15 bases between. CDR1 is MNHEY and CDR2 is SMNVEV in the germline V gene (reference sequence). CDR3 DNA sequence: TGTGCCAGCAGCTTCATAGGCCCCGGCTACGAGCAGTACTTC. The encoded protein is CASSFIGPGYEQYF.

This clonotype has a handful of counts. The V and J genes are TRBV18 and TRBJ2-6; 8 bases match TRBD1. Germline V gene data show CDR1 as KGHSH and CDR2 as LQKENI. CDR3 length: 19 residues. V trimming: 6 bases; J trimming: 0 bases; junction bases outside the gene matches: 13. This CDR3 reads CASSSWQGADVSGANVLTF. In DNA, the CDR3 is TGTGCCAGCTCCTCATGGCAGGGGGCTGACGTCTCTGGGGCCAACGTCCTGACTTTC.

The chain links TRBV7-2 to TRBJ2-4; 13 nucleotides agree with TRBD2. This CDR3 spans 18 amino acids. V was clipped by 4 bases and J by 6 bases; unmatched bases: 12. CDR1 is SGHTA and CDR2 is FQGNSA in the germline V gene. DNA of the CDR3: TGTGCCAGCAGCTCTCGACTAGCGGGAGGAGAAGGGGGAAACATTCAGTACTTC. Its protein product is CASSSRLAGGEGGNIQYF.

The V and J genes are TRBV29-1 and TRBJ2-7; 11 positions match TRBD1. Germline values: CDR1 SQVTM, CDR2 ANQGSEA. There are 13 residues in the CDR3. V shed 6 bases and J 3 bases; nucleotides not matched to a gene: 4. CDR3 nucleotides: TGCAGCGTGAGGACAGGGGGCCTCTACGAGCAGTACTTC. Translation gives CSVRTGGLYEQYF.

This chain joins TRBV27 and TRBJ2-7; 15 bases align to TRBD2. This CDR3 has 18 amino acids. Trimming cost V 5 bases and J 0 bases; bases outside gene matches: 8. In germline, CDR1 is MNHEY, CDR2 SMNVEV (reference sequence). The CDR3 loop is CASSQRTSGRASSYEQYF. CDR3 sequence (DNA): TGTGCCAGCAGTCAACGGACTAGCGGGAGGGCAAGCTCCTACGAGCAGTACTTC.

Only a few counts were recorded for this clonotype. The CDR3 DNA sequence: TGTGCCAGCAGCTTAGTACCGGACAGCTCCTACGAGCAGTACTTC. It codes for CASSLVPDSSYEQYF. This chain links TRBV7-9 with TRBJ2-7; possible D gene TRBD1, 6 bases. CDR1 and CDR2 from the germline V gene are SEHNR and FQNEAQ (reference sequence). Deletions cut 1 base from V and 0 bases from J, with 10 bases between. CDR3 length: 15 amino acids.

The chain joins TRBV5-4 to TRBJ1-6; TRBD1 matches 7 bases. The CDR3 is 14 amino acids. Germline CDR1 is SGHNT and CDR2 is YYREEE (reference sequence). Germline trimming cut 2 bases from V and 5 bases from J; bases unmatched to any gene: 1. CDR3 nucleotide sequence: TGTGCCAGCAGCTTTGACAGGGATAATTCACCCCTCCACTTT. This translates into CASSFDRDNSPLHF.

The chain carries TRBV2 and TRBJ2-2; TRBD2 aligns across 7 bases. V lost 7 bases and J lost 4; bases outside the gene matches: 9. The V gene's germline CDR1 is SNHLY and CDR2 FYNNEI. The CDR3 has 15 residues. The chain's CDR3 is CASKPRGSRTGELFF. The CDR3 nucleotides read TGTGCCAGCAAACCTCGCGGGAGTCGCACCGGGGAGCTGTTTTTT.

The genes are TRBV6-6 and TRBJ2-2; the D gene is possibly TRBD1 (6 bases). CDR1 is MNHNY and CDR2 is SVGAGI in the germline V gene (reference sequence). This CDR3 is built from 15 residues. Deletions cut 6 bases from V and 8 bases from J, with 19 bases between. In DNA, the CDR3 is TGTGCCAGCAGGGGCTGGGACAACATCCTAGGGGAGCTGTTTTTT. Residues: CASRGWDNILGELFF.

The J gene is TRBJ2-5, the V gene TRBV6-5; D unresolved. The V end was cut by 5 bases, the J end by 1 base, with 11 bases between. From germline, CDR1 is MNHEY and CDR2 SVGAGI. The CDR3 length is 14 residues. CDR3 sequence reads: CASSPTASQETQYF. The CDR3 region has the DNA TGTGCCAGCAGTCCCACGGCCTCCCAAGAGACCCAGTACTTC.

This clonotype was counted a few times. V usage is TRBV2 and J usage is TRBJ2-3, with 9 positions matching TRBD1. The V gene end was trimmed by 8 bases and the J gene end by 1 base; junction bases not matched to a gene: 4. CDR1 and CDR2 from the germline V gene are SNHLY and FYNNEI. This CDR3 is built from 14 residues. DNA of the CDR3: TGTGCCAGCCTGAGGACAGGGGGCACAGATACGCAGTATTTT. The encoded protein is CASLRTGGTDTQYF. Full variable domain (outside the CDR3, taken from reference TRBV2 and TRBJ2-3): EPEVTQTPSHQVTQMGQEVILRCVPISNHLYFYWYRQILGQKVEFLVSFYNNEISEKSEIFDDQFSVERPDGSNFTLKIRSTKLEDSAMYFCASLRTGGTDTQYFGPGTRLTVL.

The chain carries TRBV4-1 and TRBJ2-1; a possible D gene is TRBD2 (6 bases). The CDR3 totals 16 residues. Trimming shortened V by 4 bases and J by 4 bases, and 17 bases separated the two germline ends. The germline V gene encodes CDR1 MGHRA and CDR2 YSYEKL. The CDR3 region is CASSRQGGNGYNEQFF. CDR3 DNA: TGCGCCAGCAGCCGGCAGGGCGGGAACGGGTACAATGAGCAGTTCTTC.

This clonotype has only a few counts. V usage is TRBV28 and J usage is TRBJ2-5; D remains ambiguous. The CDR3 runs 13 residues. Germline values: CDR1 MDHEN, CDR2 SYDVKM. Trimming left V 3 bases short and J 1 base short, with 6 bases between. The CDR3 DNA follows: TGTGCCAGCAGTTTTCACAGCCAAGAGACCCAGTACTTC. Its protein is CASSFHSQETQYF.

This clonotype appeared a few times. The V gene is TRBV29-1, the J gene TRBJ1-2; TRBD1 is a possible D gene (6 bases). This CDR3 has 13 residues. V gave up 3 bases and J gave up 4 bases, with 12 bases separating them. The germline CDR1 and CDR2 sequences are SQVTM and ANQGSEA. CDR3 DNA: TGCAGCGTTGAGGTTCAGGGGACCTATGGCTACACCTTC. It encodes CSVEVQGTYGYTF.

The chain is built from TRBV12-3 or TRBV12-4 and TRBJ1-4, with 11 bases that match TRBD1. The CDR3 extends over 14 amino acids. V was clipped by 5 bases and J by 10 bases; unmatched bases: 6. CDR3 amino acids: CASSASGTGGKLFF. The CDR3 DNA is TGTGCCAGCAGTGCATCCGGGACAGGGGGAAAACTGTTTTTT.